The rows below give T cell receptor beta chains drawn from one sample of a study of technical replicates of blood from a handful of donors. Data came from immunoSEQ multiplex PCR; TCRdb stores just in-frame clones and leaves some out. This sample has more than 65,000 clones, with roughly 91% found just once. Sequenced material: T cells isolated from PBMCs. Receptors were obtained from a human donor in good health. Some clones in this sample may be carry-over from other donors' samples. The conserved cysteine and the conserved F or W are not part of the CDR3 here. Fields, in order: CDR3 protein, J gene, V gene.

CDR3aa: ASSASVENTEAF
j_gene: TRBJ1-1
v_gene: TRBV5-1

CDR3aa: ASSHPSGGYEQY
j_gene: TRBJ2-7
v_gene: TRBV5-4

CDR3aa: ASSIVSGQSSEKLF
j_gene: TRBJ1-4
v_gene: TRBV19

CDR3aa: ASSLVGGGPDEQF
j_gene: TRBJ2-1
v_gene: TRBV5-1

CDR3aa: ASSLGVPSVETQY
j_gene: TRBJ2-5
v_gene: TRBV13

CDR3aa: ASSLAGSPNYGYT
j_gene: TRBJ1-2
v_gene: TRBV5-8

CDR3aa: ASSLGGGKYEQY
j_gene: TRBJ2-7
v_gene: TRBV7-9

CDR3aa: ASSTSFTKFTRAY
j_gene: TRBJ2-7
v_gene: TRBV19

CDR3aa: ASSGAFGTGYNEQF
j_gene: TRBJ2-1
v_gene: TRBV4-2

CDR3aa: ATSPRRQSTEAF
j_gene: TRBJ1-1
v_gene: TRBV6-1

CDR3aa: ASSPPGRESDTQY
j_gene: TRBJ2-3
v_gene: TRBV18

CDR3aa: ASTDRGENTEAF
j_gene: TRBJ1-1
v_gene: TRBV2

CDR3aa: ASSPGGGALQTQY
j_gene: TRBJ2-5
v_gene: TRBV11-3

CDR3aa: ASSVPPASGGPDTQY
j_gene: TRBJ2-3
v_gene: TRBV9

CDR3aa: AWSVWYGGGSETQY
j_gene: TRBJ2-5
v_gene: TRBV30

CDR3aa: ASSISGLQGVDQPQH
j_gene: TRBJ1-5
v_gene: TRBV19

CDR3aa: ASSLPPGAF
j_gene: TRBJ1-1
v_gene: TRBV7-9

CDR3aa: ASSRQGTEETQY
j_gene: TRBJ2-5
v_gene: TRBV4-1

CDR3aa: ASSLGGPDTQY
j_gene: TRBJ2-3
v_gene: TRBV11-1

CDR3aa: ASSPSIPEAF
j_gene: TRBJ1-1
v_gene: TRBV18

CDR3aa: ASSFTGGYNEQF
j_gene: TRBJ2-1
v_gene: TRBV5-1

CDR3aa: ASGTGGLGNTIY
j_gene: TRBJ1-3
v_gene: TRBV28

CDR3aa: ASSLWQAGTGETQY
j_gene: TRBJ2-5
v_gene: TRBV28

CDR3aa: ASSLLRTGLGTDTQY
j_gene: TRBJ2-3
v_gene: TRBV5-5

CDR3aa: TSSQDRVGTEAF
j_gene: TRBJ1-1
v_gene: TRBV1

CDR3aa: ASSQSGTGSYEQY
j_gene: TRBJ2-7
v_gene: TRBV14

CDR3aa: ASSYSWGTGYEQF
j_gene: TRBJ2-1
v_gene: TRBV6-5